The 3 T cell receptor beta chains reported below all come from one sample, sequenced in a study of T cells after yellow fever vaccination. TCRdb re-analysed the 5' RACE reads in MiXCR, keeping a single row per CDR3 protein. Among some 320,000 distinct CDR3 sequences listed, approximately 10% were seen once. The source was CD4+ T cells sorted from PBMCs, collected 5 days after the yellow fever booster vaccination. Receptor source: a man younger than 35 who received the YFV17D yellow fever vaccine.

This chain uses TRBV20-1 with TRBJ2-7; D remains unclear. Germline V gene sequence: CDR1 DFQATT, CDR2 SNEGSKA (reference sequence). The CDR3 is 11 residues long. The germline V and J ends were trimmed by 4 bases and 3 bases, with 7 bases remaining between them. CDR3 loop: CSATDNYEQYF. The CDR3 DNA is TGCAGTGCTACAGACAACTACGAGCAGTACTTC.

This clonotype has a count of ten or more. The CDR3 spells CASSLERGANNEQFF. The DNA of the CDR3 is TGTGCCAGCAGCTTAGAGCGGGGGGCCAACAATGAGCAGTTCTTC. This chain connects TRBV7-2 to TRBJ2-1, with 9 bases aligning to TRBD2. In germline, CDR1 is SGHTA, CDR2 FQGNSA. Trimming at V came to 1 base and at J to 5 bases, leaving 3 bases not matched to a gene. The length of the CDR3 is 15 residues.

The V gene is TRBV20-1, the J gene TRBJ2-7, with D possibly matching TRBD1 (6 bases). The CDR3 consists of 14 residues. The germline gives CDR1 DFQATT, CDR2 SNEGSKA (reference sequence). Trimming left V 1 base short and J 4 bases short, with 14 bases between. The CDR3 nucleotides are TGCAGTGCTAGAGTTGTGCAGGGGAAGTACGAGCAGTACTTC. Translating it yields CSARVVQGKYEQYF.